What follows are 12 T cell receptor beta chains derived from one specimen sequenced in a study of T cells after yellow fever vaccination. One entry per CDR3 protein, called by TCRdb with MiXCR from the 5' RACE reads. The data contain 100,000 to 150,000 distinct CDR3 sequences, 8.9% of them singletons. This specimen consisted of CD8+ T cells sorted from PBMCs, obtained on the day of the yellow fever booster vaccination. Receptors originate from a man aged 18 to 29 who received the YFV17D yellow fever vaccine.

This clonotype was observed a handful of times. The V and J genes are TRBV5-6 and TRBJ2-3; the D gene is possibly TRBD2 (5 bases). Germline V gives CDR1 SGHDT, CDR2 YYEEEE. V gave up 4 bases and J gave up 6 bases, with 9 bases separating them. This CDR3 comprises 12 residues. CDR3 coding DNA: TGTGCCAGCAGCCCCAGGAGGGATACGCAGTATTTT. It codes for CASSPRRDTQYF. Variable domain in full (rest from reference TRBV5-6 and TRBJ2-3): DAGVTQSPTHLIKTRGQQVTLRCSPKSGHDTVSWYQQALGQGPQFIFQYYEEEERQRGNFPDRFSGHQFPNYSSELNVNALLLGDSALYLCASSPRRDTQYFGPGTRLTVL.

This clonotype has just a few counts. The genes are TRBV29-1 and TRBJ2-3, with D possibly matching TRBD2 (5 bases). Germline V lookup: CDR1 SQVTM, CDR2 ANQGSEA. Trimming shortened V by 4 bases and J by 0 bases, and 11 bases separated the two germline ends. CDR3 length: 14 amino acids. CDR3 loop: CSVGPTGSTDTQYF. The CDR3 nucleotides are TGCAGCGTTGGCCCGACGGGGAGCACAGATACGCAGTATTTT.

This clonotype occurred a few times. The chain couples TRBV4-1 to TRBJ2-7, with a tentative D call TRBD2 (5 bases). The V end was cut by 3 bases, the J end by 2 bases, with 14 bases between. Germline loops: CDR1 MGHRA, CDR2 YSYEKL. CDR3 length equals 15 residues. CDR3 coding DNA: TGCGCCAGCAGCCAGGCCCCGGGGATCGCCTACGAGCAGTACTTC. The encoded protein is CASSQAPGIAYEQYF.

V usage is TRBV6-2 or TRBV6-3 and J usage is TRBJ2-1; D gene uncertain. The V and J ends lost 4 bases and 0 bases respectively, with 4 bases between them. The germline V gene encodes CDR1 MNHEY and CDR2 SVGEGT. The CDR3 is 13 amino acids. CDR3 loop: CASSLTSYNEQFF. Here the CDR3 DNA reads TGTGCCAGCAGTTTAACCTCCTACAATGAGCAGTTCTTC.

The rearrangement joins TRBV7-3 to TRBJ2-3, with 11 bases lining up with TRBD2. V was pared by 5 bases and J by 1 base, with 5 bases of the junction left unmatched. The CDR3 has 16 residues. Germline V CDR1 and CDR2: SGHTA, FQGTGA. CDR3 loop: CASSAGLAGRTDTQYF. The CDR3 DNA reads as TGTGCCAGCAGCGCCGGACTAGCGGGCCGCACAGATACGCAGTATTTT.

This clonotype occurred a few times. It may be a read error: a sequence one base away is much more abundant. CDR3 loop: CASSSRRTDTQYF. CDR3 nucleotide sequence: TGTGCCAGTAGTTCACGGAGAACAGATACGCAGTATTTT. The chain couples TRBV19 to TRBJ2-3, with D uncertain. The V gene lost 5 bases and the J gene lost 3 bases, with 9 bases spanning the gap. CDR1 and CDR2 (germline): LNHDA, SQIVND (reference sequence). The CDR3 runs 13 residues.

The chain recombines TRBV12-3 or TRBV12-4 with TRBJ2-5; 9 nucleotides line up with TRBD2. V gave up 6 bases and J gave up 10 bases; unmatched junction bases: 15. The CDR3 extends over 15 amino acids. Here the CDR3 DNA reads TGTGCCAGCAGGGAGAGCGGGGGGCTGAGGGGGGACCAGTACTTC. This sequence encodes CASRESGGLRGDQYF.

V is TRBV16 and J is TRBJ1-1, with TRBD1 as a possible D gene (5 bases). Between the trimmed V and J ends, which lost 4 bases and 5 bases, there was a span of 23 bases. Germline assignment: CDR1 KGHSY and CDR2 FQNENV. CDR3 length: 17 amino acids. The CDR3 reads CASSRDLGVLSLTEAFF. For the CDR3, the DNA is TGTGCCAGCAGCCGAGATCTAGGGGTCCTATCTTTGACTGAAGCTTTCTTT.

This clonotype appeared a few times. The genes are TRBV7-2 and TRBJ2-7, with D possibly being TRBD1 (6 bases). The ends were cut back, 5 bases at V and 4 bases at J, with 15 bases in the middle. Germline CDR1 and CDR2: SGHTA and FQGNSA. This CDR3 is built from 14 residues. CDR3 coding DNA: TGTGCCAGCAGCCTTTCCCGGACAGTGTACGAGCAGTACTTC. This encodes CASSLSRTVYEQYF.

This rearrangement joins TRBV3-1 to TRBJ2-3; D is tentatively TRBD1 or TRBD2 (5 bases each). Germline V CDR1 and CDR2: LGHDT, YNNKEL (reference sequence). The CDR3 loop spans 15 amino acids. The V and J ends lost 2 bases and 7 bases respectively, with 16 bases between them. The DNA of the CDR3 is TGTGCCAGCAGCCAACGGTTGAGGGGCATAAATACGCAGTATTTT. This sequence encodes CASSQRLRGINTQYF.

The chain employs TRBV30 and TRBJ1-5; no definite D call. The CDR3 totals 13 residues. Germline V gene sequence: CDR1 GTSNPN, CDR2 SVGIG (reference sequence). Trimming removed 1 base at V and 1 base at J, with 5 bases between. CDR3: CAWSGTSNQPQHF. For the CDR3, the DNA is TGTGCCTGGAGTGGGACCAGCAATCAGCCCCAGCATTTT.

The sample holds a few counts of this clonotype. This chain links TRBV19 with TRBJ1-2; D is unclear. Trimming pared 1 base from V and 3 bases from J, leaving 12 bases between. The CDR3 sequence is 15 residues long. In germline, CDR1 is LNHDA, CDR2 SQIVND (reference sequence). Written as DNA, the CDR3 is TGTGCCAGTAGTATAGCAGGAAGTAAATACTATGGCTACACCTTC. Amino acid sequence: CASSIAGSKYYGYTF.